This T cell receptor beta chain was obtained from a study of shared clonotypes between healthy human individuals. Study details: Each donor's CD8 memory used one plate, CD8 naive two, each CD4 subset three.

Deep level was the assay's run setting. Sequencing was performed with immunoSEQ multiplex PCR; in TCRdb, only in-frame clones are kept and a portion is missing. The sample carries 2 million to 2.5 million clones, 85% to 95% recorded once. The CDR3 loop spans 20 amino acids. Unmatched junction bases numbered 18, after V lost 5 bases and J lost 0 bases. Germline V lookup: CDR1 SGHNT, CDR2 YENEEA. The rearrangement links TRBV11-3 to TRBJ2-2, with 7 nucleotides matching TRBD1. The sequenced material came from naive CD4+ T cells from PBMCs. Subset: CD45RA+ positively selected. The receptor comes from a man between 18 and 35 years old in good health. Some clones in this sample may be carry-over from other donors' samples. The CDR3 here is CASSNYAGTDPNANTGELFF. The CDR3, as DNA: TGTGCCAGCAGCAACTACGCCGGGACAGATCCTAACGCGAACACCGGGGAGCTGTTTTTT.